These 16 T cell receptor beta chains share one sample of origin, sequenced in a study of T cell responses to AZD1222 COVID-19 vaccine. Here immunoSEQ multiplex PCR was the method, and the copy in TCRdb shows in-frame clones only, minus some. The repertoire consists of 170,000 or so clones, with 80% to 90% occurring once and the leading ten covering approximately 10%. The sequences come from peripheral blood, collected 28 days after the second AZD1222 dose. The receptors shown here come from an adult who received the AZD1222 COVID-19 vaccine.

The J gene is TRBJ1-6, the V gene TRBV7-2; a weak D match, TRBD1 (5 bases). V was pared by 5 bases and J by 5 bases, with 10 bases between. CDR1 is SGHTA and CDR2 is FQGNSA in the germline V gene. The CDR3 runs to 14 residues. CDR3 bases: TGTGCCAGCAGCGACGGGACCGATAATTCACCCCTCCACTTT. As protein: CASSDGTDNSPLHF.

This chain joins TRBV27 and TRBJ1-2; D possibly corresponds to TRBD1 (5 bases). This CDR3 is 12 amino acids long. V was trimmed by 4 bases and J by 7 bases, leaving 10 bases between them. Germline V gives CDR1 MNHEY, CDR2 SMNVEV (reference sequence). The CDR3 protein is CASSSAGFGYTF. The CDR3, as DNA: TGTGCCAGCAGTTCAGCAGGGTTTGGCTACACCTTC.

This clone was counted a few times. The rearrangement uses TRBV10-2 and TRBJ2-7, with D hard to call. Trimming shortened V by 5 bases and J by 6 bases, and 14 bases separated the two germline ends. In germline, CDR1 is WSHSY, CDR2 SAAADI. The CDR3 runs 13 residues. As DNA, the CDR3 is TGCGCCAGCAGTTCTCCACCCTCTCTCGAGCAGTACTTC. Its translation is CASSSPPSLEQYF.

The V and J genes are TRBV15 and TRBJ1-4, with 8 bases lining up with TRBD1. Germline CDR1 LNHNV, CDR2 YYDKDF (reference sequence). This CDR3 region has 17 residues. Trimming took 2 bases from V and 10 from J; bases not matched to a gene: 15. The CDR3 DNA is TGTGCCACCAGCAGACCGGGACAGGTGGGCTGGCTGGGAAAACTGTTTTTT. Protein: CATSRPGQVGWLGKLFF.

The chain employs TRBV18 and TRBJ2-1; possibly TRBD2 for D (5 bases). The V end lost 6 bases, the J end lost 0 bases, and 18 bases lay between the germline ends. Germline V lookup: CDR1 KGHSH, CDR2 LQKENI. CDR3 length: 17 amino acids. In DNA, the CDR3 is TGTGCCAGCTCCCCCGGGATTCAGCGGAGCTCCTACAATGAGCAGTTCTTC. It codes for CASSPGIQRSSYNEQFF.

V is TRBV9 and J is TRBJ1-4; 7 nucleotides match TRBD1. Per the germline V gene, CDR1 is SGDLS and CDR2 is YYNGEE. After removal of 2 bases from V and 5 bases from J, the junction contained 3 bases not matched to a gene. This CDR3 comprises 14 residues. As DNA, the CDR3 is TGTGCCAGCAGCGTGGGGACAGTAAATGAAAAACTGTTTTTT. The encoded protein is CASSVGTVNEKLFF.

V gene TRBV30 combines with J gene TRBJ1-2; D is undetermined. The V and J ends lost 0 bases and 2 bases respectively, with 31 bases between them. The length of the CDR3 is 21 residues. Per the germline V gene, CDR1 is GTSNPN and CDR2 is SVGIG (reference sequence). The CDR3: CAWSVQRAEDGKRVINYGYTF. For the CDR3, the DNA is TGTGCCTGGAGTGTACAGCGGGCAGAGGATGGCAAGAGGGTGATAAACTATGGCTACACCTTC.

The chain couples TRBV7-2 to TRBJ1-1; D gene unclear. Trimming removed 2 bases from V and 10 bases from J, with 14 bases in between. CDR3 size: 13 residues. CDR1 and CDR2 from the germline V gene are SGHTA and FQGNSA. The CDR3 nucleotides read TGTGCCAGCAGCTTAAGACAAATCCCCGGAGCTTTCTTT. It specifies CASSLRQIPGAFF.

CDR3 residues: CASSSLAGANTDTQYF. The CDR3 coding sequence is TGTGCCAGCAGTTCCTTAGCGGGGGCTAACACAGATACGCAGTATTTT. The chain is built from TRBV6-5 and TRBJ2-3, with 9 bases lining up with TRBD2. CDR3 length: 16 amino acids. Looked up from germline, CDR1 is MNHEY and CDR2 is SVGAGI. The ends lost 4 bases at V and 2 bases at J; junction bases unmatched: 7.

The chain couples TRBV2 to TRBJ2-5; no clear D gene. With 4 bases removed from V and 5 bases from J, the gap between germline ends came to 17 bases. The CDR3 contains 15 residues. Germline V gene sequence: CDR1 SNHLY, CDR2 FYNNEI. The DNA of the CDR3 is TGTGCCAGCAGTGTGGTAGCTGGCCCCAGGGAGACCCAGTACTTC. It translates to CASSVVAGPRETQYF.

The chain is built from TRBV5-1 and TRBJ1-4; TRBD1 might be the D (5 bases). The CDR3 length is 18 residues. Germline V gene sequence: CDR1 SGHRS, CDR2 YFSETQ. Trimming took off 2 bases at V and 0 bases at J, with 17 bases between the two ends. The CDR3 is CASSFRSGSATTNEKLFF. CDR3 DNA sequence: TGCGCCAGCAGCTTCCGGTCAGGGAGCGCTACAACTAATGAAAAACTGTTTTTT.

This clone was counted once. V gene TRBV11-3 combines with J gene TRBJ1-1; no reliable D call. Germline V gene data show CDR1 as SGHNT and CDR2 as YENEEA. V was pared by 5 bases and J by 3 bases, with 10 bases between. The CDR3 runs to 13 residues. The CDR3 DNA is TGTGCCAGCAGCAGAGGTGGAGACACTGAAGCTTTCTTT. Its translation: CASSRGGDTEAFF.

The chain links TRBV5-6 to TRBJ1-4; D gene uncertain. Germline V lookup: CDR1 SGHDT, CDR2 YYEEEE. V was shortened by 1 base and J by 3 bases, with 10 bases between the two germline ends. This CDR3 comprises 15 residues. CDR3 in amino acids: CASSLFIMANEKLFF. The CDR3 region has the DNA TGTGCCAGCAGCTTGTTTATTATGGCTAATGAAAAACTGTTTTTT.

The chain links TRBV5-1 to TRBJ2-7, with 8 bases lining up with TRBD2. CDR3 length: 15 residues. With 1 base clipped from V and 6 bases from J, the junction kept 9 bases outside the gene matches. Germline values: CDR1 SGHRS, CDR2 YFSETQ. CDR3 protein: CASSLTSGGRGEQYF. The CDR3 DNA reads TGCGCCAGCAGCTTGACTAGCGGTGGAAGGGGCGAGCAGTACTTC.

J is TRBJ1-1 and V is TRBV11-1; D is possibly TRBD1 (5 bases). This CDR3 region has 13 residues. Germline loops: CDR1 SGHAT, CDR2 FQDESV (reference sequence). Trimming left V 5 bases short and J 1 base short, with 8 bases between. The CDR3, as DNA: TGTGCCAGCAGCCCTGGACAGAACACTGAAGCTTTCTTT. Its translation: CASSPGQNTEAFF.

The chain joins TRBV18 to TRBJ2-7, with D uncertain. The CDR3 loop spans 12 amino acids. V lost 4 bases to trimming and J lost 3 bases, with 7 bases between them. In germline, CDR1 is KGHSH, CDR2 LQKENI. The CDR3 region has the DNA TGTGCCAGCTCACTAGCAGGCTACGAGCAGTACTTC. Its protein is CASSLAGYEQYF.